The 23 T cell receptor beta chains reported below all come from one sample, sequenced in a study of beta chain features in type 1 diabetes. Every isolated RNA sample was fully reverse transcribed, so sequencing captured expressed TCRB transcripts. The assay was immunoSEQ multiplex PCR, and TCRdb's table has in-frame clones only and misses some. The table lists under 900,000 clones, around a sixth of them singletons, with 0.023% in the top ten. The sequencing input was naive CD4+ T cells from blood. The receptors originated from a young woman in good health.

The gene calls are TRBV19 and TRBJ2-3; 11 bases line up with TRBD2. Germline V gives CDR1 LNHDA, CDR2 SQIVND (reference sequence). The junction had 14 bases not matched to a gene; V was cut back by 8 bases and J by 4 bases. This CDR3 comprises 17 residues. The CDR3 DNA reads TGTGCCAGTCGGGGACAGACAACTAGCGGGAGTGCAGATACGCAGTATTTT. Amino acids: CASRGQTTSGSADTQYF.

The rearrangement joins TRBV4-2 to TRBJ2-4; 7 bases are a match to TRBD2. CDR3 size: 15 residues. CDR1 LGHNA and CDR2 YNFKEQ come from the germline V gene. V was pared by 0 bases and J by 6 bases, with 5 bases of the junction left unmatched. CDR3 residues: CASSQEGRAGNIQYF. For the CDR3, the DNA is TGTGCCAGCAGCCAAGAGGGGAGGGCCGGAAACATTCAGTACTTC.

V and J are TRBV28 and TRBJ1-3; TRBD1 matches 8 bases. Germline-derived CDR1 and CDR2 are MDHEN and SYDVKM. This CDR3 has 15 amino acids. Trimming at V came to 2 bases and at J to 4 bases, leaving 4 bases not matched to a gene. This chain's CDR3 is CASSLRDRGGNTIYF. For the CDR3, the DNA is TGTGCCAGCAGTTTACGCGACAGGGGAGGAAACACCATATATTTT.

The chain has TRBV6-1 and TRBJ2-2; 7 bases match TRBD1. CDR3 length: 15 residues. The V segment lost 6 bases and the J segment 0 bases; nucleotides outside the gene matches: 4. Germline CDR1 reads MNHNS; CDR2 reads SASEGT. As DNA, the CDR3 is TGTGCCAGCAGACCGCAGGGGGCGAACACCGGGGAGCTGTTTTTT. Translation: CASRPQGANTGELFF.

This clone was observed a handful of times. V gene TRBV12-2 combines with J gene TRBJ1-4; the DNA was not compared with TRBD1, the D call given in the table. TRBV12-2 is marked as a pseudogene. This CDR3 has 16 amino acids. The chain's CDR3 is CASRLPHGQANEKLFF. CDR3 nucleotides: TGTGCAAGTCGCCTGCCTCATGGACAGGCTAATGAAAAACTGTTTTTT.

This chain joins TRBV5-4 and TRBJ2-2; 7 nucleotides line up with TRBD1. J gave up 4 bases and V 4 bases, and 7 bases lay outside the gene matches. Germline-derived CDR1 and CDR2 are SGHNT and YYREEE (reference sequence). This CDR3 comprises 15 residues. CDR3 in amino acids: CASSQQGSGTGELFF. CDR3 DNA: TGTGCCAGCAGCCAACAGGGGTCGGGCACCGGGGAGCTGTTTTTT.

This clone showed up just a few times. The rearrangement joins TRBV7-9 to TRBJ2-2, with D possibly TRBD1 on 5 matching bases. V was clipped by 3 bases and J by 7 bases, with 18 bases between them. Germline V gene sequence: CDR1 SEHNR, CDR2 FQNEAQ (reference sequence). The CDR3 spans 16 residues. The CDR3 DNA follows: TGTGCCAGCAGCTTTCAACAGGTGCCCTTCGGCGGGGAGCTGTTTTTT. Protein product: CASSFQQVPFGGELFF.

The CDR3 loop is CASSPSGSPTDTQYF. CDR3 sequence (DNA): TGTGCCAGCAGCCCTAGCGGGAGCCCCACAGATACGCAGTATTTT. The chain links TRBV6-5 to TRBJ2-3, with TRBD2 matching 10 bases. The CDR3 sequence is 15 residues long. Trimming at V came to 6 bases and at J to 2 bases, leaving 5 bases not matched to a gene. Germline values: CDR1 MNHEY, CDR2 SVGAGI.

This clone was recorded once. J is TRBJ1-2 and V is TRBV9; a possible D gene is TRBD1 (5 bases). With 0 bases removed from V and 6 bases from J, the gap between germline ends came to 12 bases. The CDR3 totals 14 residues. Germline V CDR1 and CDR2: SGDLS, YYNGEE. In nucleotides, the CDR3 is TGTGCCAGCAGCGTAGAACAGGTATCTCATGGCTACACCTTC. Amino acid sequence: CASSVEQVSHGYTF.

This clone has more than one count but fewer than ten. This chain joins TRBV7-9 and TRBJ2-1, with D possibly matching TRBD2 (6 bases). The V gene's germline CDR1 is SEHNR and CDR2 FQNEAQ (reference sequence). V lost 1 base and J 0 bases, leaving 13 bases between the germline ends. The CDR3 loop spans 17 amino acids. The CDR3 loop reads CASSLGAAGSSYNEQFF. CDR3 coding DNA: TGTGCCAGCAGCTTAGGCGCGGCGGGAAGCTCCTACAATGAGCAGTTCTTC.

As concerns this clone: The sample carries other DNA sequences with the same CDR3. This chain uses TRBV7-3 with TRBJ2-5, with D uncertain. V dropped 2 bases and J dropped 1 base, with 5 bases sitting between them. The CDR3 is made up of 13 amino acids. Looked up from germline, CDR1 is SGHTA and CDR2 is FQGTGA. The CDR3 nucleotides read TGTGCCAGCAGCTTATCAGGCCAAGAGACCCAGTACTTC. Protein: CASSLSGQETQYF.

The CDR3 coding sequence is TGTGCCAGCTCACAGGGAGGGGGCTATGAGCAGTTCTTC. Translation: CASSQGGGYEQFF. The gene calls are TRBV18 and TRBJ2-1; TRBD1 or TRBD2 may be the D gene (7 bases each). V lost 4 bases to trimming and J lost 8 bases, with 12 bases between them. The CDR3 has 13 amino acids. Germline assignment: CDR1 KGHSH and CDR2 LQKENI.

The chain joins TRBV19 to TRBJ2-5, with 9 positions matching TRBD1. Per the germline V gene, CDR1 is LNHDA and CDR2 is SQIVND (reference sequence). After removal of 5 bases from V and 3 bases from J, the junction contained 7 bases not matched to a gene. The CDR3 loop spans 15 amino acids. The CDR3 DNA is TGTGCCAGTAGTCAAGGGACAGGGTGGGAAGAGACCCAGTACTTC. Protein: CASSQGTGWEETQYF.

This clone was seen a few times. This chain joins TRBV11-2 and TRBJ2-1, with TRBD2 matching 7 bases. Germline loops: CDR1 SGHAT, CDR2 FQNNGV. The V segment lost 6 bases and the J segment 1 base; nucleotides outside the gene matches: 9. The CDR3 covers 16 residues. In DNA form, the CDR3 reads TGTGCCAGCAGTCCGATCCGCGGGAGTTCCTACAATGAGCAGTTCTTC. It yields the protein CASSPIRGSSYNEQFF. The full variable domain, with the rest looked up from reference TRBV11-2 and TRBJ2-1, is EAGVAQSPRYKIIEKRQSVAFWCNPISGHATLYWYQQILGQGPKLLIQFQNNGVVDDSQLPKDRFSAERLKGVDSTLKIQPAKLEDSAVYLCASSPIRGSSYNEQFFGPGTRLTVL.

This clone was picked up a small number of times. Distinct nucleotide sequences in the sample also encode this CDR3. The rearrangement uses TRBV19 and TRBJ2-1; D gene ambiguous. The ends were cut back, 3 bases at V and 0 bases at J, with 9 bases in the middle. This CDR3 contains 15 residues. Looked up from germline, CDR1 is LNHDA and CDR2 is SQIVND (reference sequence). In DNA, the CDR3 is TGTGCCAGTAGTATTTCCGGTAGCTCCTACAATGAGCAGTTCTTC. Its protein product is CASSISGSSYNEQFF.

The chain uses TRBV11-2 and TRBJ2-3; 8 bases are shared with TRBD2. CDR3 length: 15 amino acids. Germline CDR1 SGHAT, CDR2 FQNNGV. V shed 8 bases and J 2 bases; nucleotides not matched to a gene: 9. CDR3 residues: CASRPGGVSTDTQYF. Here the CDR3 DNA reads TGTGCCAGCCGACCGGGGGGGGTTTCCACAGATACGCAGTATTTT.

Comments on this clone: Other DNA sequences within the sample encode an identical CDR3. The CDR3 sequence is CASSPSGDYGYTF. The CDR3 DNA reads TGTGCCAGCTCACCATCAGGGGACTATGGCTACACCTTC. The chain carries TRBV18 and TRBJ1-2; a possible D gene is TRBD1 (6 bases). This CDR3 spans 13 amino acids. CDR1 is KGHSH, CDR2 LQKENI, per germline. V was trimmed by 2 bases and J by 3 bases, leaving 7 bases between them.

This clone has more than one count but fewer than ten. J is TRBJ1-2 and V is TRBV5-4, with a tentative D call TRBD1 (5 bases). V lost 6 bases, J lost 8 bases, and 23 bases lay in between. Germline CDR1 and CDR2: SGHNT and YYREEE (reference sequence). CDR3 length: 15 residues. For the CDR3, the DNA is TGTGCCAGCACCCCCGGGACTTCCCCCAACTCGGGCTACACCTTC. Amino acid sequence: CASTPGTSPNSGYTF. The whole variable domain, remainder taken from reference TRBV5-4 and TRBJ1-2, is ETGVTQSPTHLIKTRGQQVTLRCSSQSGHNTVSWYQQALGQGPQFIFQYYREEENGRGNFPPRFSGLQFPNYSSELNVNALELDDSALYLCASTPGTSPNSGYTFGSGTRLTVV.

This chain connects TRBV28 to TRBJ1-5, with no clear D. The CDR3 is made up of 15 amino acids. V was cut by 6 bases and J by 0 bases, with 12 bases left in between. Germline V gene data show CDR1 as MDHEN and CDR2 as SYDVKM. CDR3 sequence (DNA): TGTGCCAGCAGCCCCTGGGGTGATAGCAATCAGCCCCAGCATTTT. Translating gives CASSPWGDSNQPQHF.

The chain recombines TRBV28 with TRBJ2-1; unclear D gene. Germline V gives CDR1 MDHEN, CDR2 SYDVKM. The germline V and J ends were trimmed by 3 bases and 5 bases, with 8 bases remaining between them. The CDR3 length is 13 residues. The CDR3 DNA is TGTGCCAGCAGTTTGCCCGCGGACAATGAGCAGTTCTTC. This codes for CASSLPADNEQFF.

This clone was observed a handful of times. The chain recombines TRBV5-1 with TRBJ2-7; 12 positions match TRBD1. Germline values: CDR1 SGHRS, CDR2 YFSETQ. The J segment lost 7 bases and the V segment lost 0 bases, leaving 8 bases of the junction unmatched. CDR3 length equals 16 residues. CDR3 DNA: TGCGCCAGCAGCTTGGCCCCGGGACAGGGGGCGCGGGAGCAGTACTTC. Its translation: CASSLAPGQGAREQYF.

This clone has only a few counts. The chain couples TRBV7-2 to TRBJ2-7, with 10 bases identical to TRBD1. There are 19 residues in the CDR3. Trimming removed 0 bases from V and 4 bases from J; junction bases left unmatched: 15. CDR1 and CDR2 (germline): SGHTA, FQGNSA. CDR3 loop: CASSLAYVHQGQGIYEQYF. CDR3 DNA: TGTGCCAGCAGCTTAGCGTATGTACATCAGGGACAGGGGATTTACGAGCAGTACTTC. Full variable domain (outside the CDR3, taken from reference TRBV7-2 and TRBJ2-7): GAGVSQSPSNKVTEKGKDVELRCDPISGHTALYWYRQSLGQGLEFLIYFQGNSAPDKSGLPSDRFSAERTGGSVSTLTIQRTQQEDSAVYLCASSLAYVHQGQGIYEQYFGPGTRLTVT.

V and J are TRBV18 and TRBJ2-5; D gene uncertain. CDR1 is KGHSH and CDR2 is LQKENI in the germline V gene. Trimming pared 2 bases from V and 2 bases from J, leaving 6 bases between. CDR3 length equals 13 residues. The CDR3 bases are TGTGCCAGCTCACCAGTACCACAAGAGACCCAGTACTTC. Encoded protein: CASSPVPQETQYF.